A selection of T cell receptor beta chains follows, all from one sample in a study of response to subunit inactivated influenza vaccine. TCRdb used MiXCR to reprocess the RT-PCR reads, holding one entry per CDR3 protein. The sample carries approximately 730,000 distinct CDR3 sequences, approximately 15% recorded once. Specimen: PBMCs from blood, collected less than 15 days before vaccination. Source of these receptors: a man aged 50 or older who received an inactivated influenza vaccine. Each CDR3 is given with its conserved first and last residue. A D gene is named only where the DNA matches it firmly. Size is stated for part of the rows, as once, few or many counts, or as a class when the clone is expanded.

j_call	v_call	clone_size	cdr3_length	d_call	cdr3_nt	cdr3_aa
TRBJ2-7	TRBV4-2	many	13	.	TGTGCCAGCAGCCAAGAACCCCGGACAGCAAGGTACTTC	CASSQEPRTARYF
TRBJ2-2	TRBV20-1	.	16	TRBD1	TGCAGTGCTAGCCTTCCGGGACAGGGGGCGGGCGGGGAGCTGTTTTTT	CSASLPGQGAGGELFF
TRBJ1-1	TRBV19	few	15	.	TGTGCCAGTAGTATAGTCAGGACCCCGGGCACTGAAGCTTTCTTT	CASSIVRTPGTEAFF
TRBJ2-6	TRBV4-3	.	17	.	TGCGCCAGCAGCCAGGCCGTACAGGGCTCTGGGGCCAACGTCCTGACTTTC	CASSQAVQGSGANVLTF
TRBJ2-7	TRBV18	many	18	TRBD2	TGTGCCAGCTCACCATTGGACAGTCTACTAGCGGGGCCCTACGAGCAGTACTTC	CASSPLDSLLAGPYEQYF
TRBJ1-1	TRBV25-1	.	11	.	TGTGCCAGCCGGTGGAACACTGAAGCTTTCTTT	CASRWNTEAFF
TRBJ1-4	TRBV12-3/TRBV12-4	.	16	TRBD1	TGTGCCAGCAGTCTGGACAGGGCGGCTTCTAATGAAAAACTGTTTTTT	CASSLDRAASNEKLFF
TRBJ2-5	TRBV11-2	few	15	TRBD1	TGTGCCAGCAGTCAAGGAGCCACAGGGGGAGAGACCCAGTACTTC	CASSQGATGGETQYF
TRBJ2-2	TRBV2	.	12	.	TGTGCCAGCCTACAGGACACCGGGGAGCTGTTTTTT	CASLQDTGELFF
TRBJ1-2	TRBV6-2/TRBV6-3	many	13	.	TGTGCCAGCAGTTACTCGAAAGGGAGCGGCTACACCTTC	CASSYSKGSGYTF
TRBJ2-7	TRBV10-3	.	15	.	TGTGCCATCAGTGATTATAGCTCGGACAGCTACGAGCAGTACTTC	CAISDYSSDSYEQYF
TRBJ2-5	TRBV6-2/TRBV6-3	.	18	.	TGTGCCAGCAGTTACTCCACCGCCGCTTACTCGAAGAGCCGGACCCAGTACTTC	CASSYSTAAYSKSRTQYF
TRBJ2-3	TRBV12-3/TRBV12-4	many	15	.	TGTGCCAGCAGTTTTCTGGCGGCTAGCACAGATACGCAGTATTTT	CASSFLAASTDTQYF
TRBJ1-2	TRBV11-2	few	15	TRBD1	TGTGCCAGCAGCTCAGGGCCAGGGGGAGTCAATGGCTACACCTTC	CASSSGPGGVNGYTF
TRBJ2-1	TRBV20-1	many	13	TRBD2	TGCAGTGCTCGGGGAAGCGGGAGTAATGAGCAGTTCTTC	CSARGSGSNEQFF
TRBJ2-1	TRBV4-2	.	14	.	TGTGCCAGGAGCCACGGGGTATCCTACAATGAGCAGTTCTTC	CARSHGVSYNEQFF
TRBJ2-1	TRBV29-1	.	20	TRBD2	TGCAGCGTGGATTCGAATGTCCCGGGACTAGCGGGAGCCAACTACAATGAGCAGTTCTTC	CSVDSNVPGLAGANYNEQFF
TRBJ1-1	TRBV6-4	few	13	TRBD1	TGTGCCAGCAGCCAGGGGGCTTACACTGAAGCTTTCTTT	CASSQGAYTEAFF
TRBJ1-1	TRBV29-1	.	13	.	TGCAGCGTTGTCGAACAGGCCCTCACTGAAGCTTTCTTT	CSVVEQALTEAFF
TRBJ1-2	TRBV29-1	.	13	TRBD1	TGCAGCGTCCAAGGGACAGGGGGAGTTGGCTACACCTTC	CSVQGTGGVGYTF
TRBJ2-7	TRBV28	.	12	.	TGTGCCAGCATGACCAACTGGAGGGAGCAGTACTTC	CASMTNWREQYF
TRBJ2-7	TRBV4-1	.	16	.	TGCGCCAGCAGCCAAGAAGGGTGGAACTCCTACTACGAGCAGTACTTC	CASSQEGWNSYYEQYF
TRBJ2-2	TRBV6-5	few	17	.	TGTGCCAGCAGTTATGGGTTCAGGGGTCGGGACACCGGGGAGCTGTTTTTT	CASSYGFRGRDTGELFF
TRBJ1-1	TRBV4-1	.	13	.	TGCGCCAGCAGCCCATCTCTCCGGACTGAAGCTTTCTTT	CASSPSLRTEAFF
TRBJ2-3	TRBV4-3	few	16	TRBD1	TGCGCCAGCAGCCAAGATCAACAGGGGAAAGGGGATACGCAGTATTTT	CASSQDQQGKGDTQYF
TRBJ2-3	TRBV3-1	.	15	TRBD1	TGTGCCAGCAGCTACGGACAGGGGAGCACAGATACGCAGTATTTT	CASSYGQGSTDTQYF
TRBJ2-5	TRBV5-1	few	13	.	TGCGCCAGCAGCCCTGGGGATACAGAGACCCAGTACTTC	CASSPGDTETQYF
TRBJ2-2	TRBV3-1	.	16	.	TGTGCCAGCAGCCAAGATTCCAGGGGAGGGCCCGGGGAGCTGTTTTTT	CASSQDSRGGPGELFF
TRBJ2-7	TRBV20-1	.	14	TRBD2	TGCAGTGCCACACCGGGACTAGCGGGGCGCGAGCAGTACTTC	CSATPGLAGREQYF
TRBJ2-3	TRBV7-6	.	14	TRBD1	TGTGCCAGCAGCCTCCGGGACAGCAGAGATACGCAGTATTTT	CASSLRDSRDTQYF
TRBJ1-2	TRBV27	.	16	.	TGTGCCAGCAGTTTTTCTCCGGGACCGCGGACGTATGGCTACACCTTC	CASSFSPGPRTYGYTF